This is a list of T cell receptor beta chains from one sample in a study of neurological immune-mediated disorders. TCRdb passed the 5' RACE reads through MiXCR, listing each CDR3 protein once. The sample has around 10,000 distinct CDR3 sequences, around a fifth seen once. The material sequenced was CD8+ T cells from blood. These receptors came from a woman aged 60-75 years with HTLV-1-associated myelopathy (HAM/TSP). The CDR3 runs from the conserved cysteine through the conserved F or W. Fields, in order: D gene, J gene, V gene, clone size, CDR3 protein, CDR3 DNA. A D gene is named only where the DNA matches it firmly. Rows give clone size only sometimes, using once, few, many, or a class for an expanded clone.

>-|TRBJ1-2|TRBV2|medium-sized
CASSEAWGASYGYTF
TGTGCCAGCAGTGAAGCATGGGGCGCATCCTATGGCTACACCTTC
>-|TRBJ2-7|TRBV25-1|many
CASTAAHEQYF
TGTGCCAGCACCGCTGCCCACGAGCAGTACTTC
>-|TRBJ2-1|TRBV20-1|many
CSARDFGPTSRGYNEQFF
TGCAGTGCTAGAGATTTCGGGCCGACTAGTCGGGGCTACAATGAGCAGTTCTTC
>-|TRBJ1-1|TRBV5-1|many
CASSSVGGPSTEAFF
TGCGCCAGCAGCTCCGTGGGGGGGCCGAGCACTGAAGCTTTCTTT
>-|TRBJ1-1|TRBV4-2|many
CASSQGGNTEAFF
TGTGCCAGCAGCCAAGGGGGGAACACTGAAGCTTTCTTT
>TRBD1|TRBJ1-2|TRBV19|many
CASSRQGSKFYTF
TGTGCCAGTAGCCGACAGGGGTCGAAATTCTACACCTTC
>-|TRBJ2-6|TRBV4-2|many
CASSQVGTSTSGANVLTF
TGTGCCAGCAGCCAAGTAGGGACCTCTACCTCTGGGGCCAACGTCCTGACTTTC
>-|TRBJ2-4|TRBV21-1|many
CASSKSLGGGPEGNIQYF
TGTGCCAGCAGCAAATCTCTCGGGGGGGGGCCAGAGGGAAACATTCAGTACTTC
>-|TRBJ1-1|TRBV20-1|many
CSARGFRRGLNTEAFF
TGCAGTGCTAGAGGATTTAGGAGAGGACTGAACACTGAAGCTTTCTTT
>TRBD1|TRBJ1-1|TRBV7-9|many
CASSTDWTGDTEAFF
TGTGCCAGCAGCACCGACTGGACAGGCGACACTGAAGCTTTCTTT
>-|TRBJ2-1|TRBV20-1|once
CSARVPYYNEQFF
TGCAGTGCTAGAGTCCCCTACTACAATGAGCAGTTCTTC
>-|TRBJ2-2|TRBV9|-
CASSALGGGTGEMFF
TGTGCAAGCAGCGCACTGGGGGGCGGAACCGGGGAGATGTTTTTT
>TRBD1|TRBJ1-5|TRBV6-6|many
CASILTGTDSNQPQHF
TGTGCCAGCATCCTAACCGGGACAGATAGCAATCAGCCCCAGCATTTT
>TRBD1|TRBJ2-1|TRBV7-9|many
CASRPTGGNEQFF
TGTGCCAGCAGACCGACAGGGGGCAATGAGCAGTTCTTC
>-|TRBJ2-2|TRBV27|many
CASSLWQPGRELFF
TGTGCCAGCAGTTTGTGGCAACCGGGCCGGGAGCTGTTTTTT
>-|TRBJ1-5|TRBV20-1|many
CSAEDYHSNQPQHF
TGCAGTGCCGAGGACTATCATAGCAATCAGCCCCAGCATTTT
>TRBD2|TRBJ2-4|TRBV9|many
CASSVDPGGQAGAKNIQYF
TGTGCCAGCAGCGTAGATCCGGGGGGGCAGGCGGGAGCCAAAAACATTCAGTACTTC
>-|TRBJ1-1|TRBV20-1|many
CSAGRYTEAFF
TGCAGTGCAGGACGGTACACTGAAGCTTTCTTT
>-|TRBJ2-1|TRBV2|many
CASSEPAGDSSYNEQFF
TGTGCCAGCAGTGAACCAGCGGGGGACAGCTCCTACAATGAGCAGTTCTTC
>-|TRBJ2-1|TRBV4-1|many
CASSQLLVVPTREQFF
TGCGCCAGCAGCCAACTCCTAGTCGTTCCAACTCGTGAGCAGTTCTTC
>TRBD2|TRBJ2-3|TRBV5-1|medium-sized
CASSPFASGGNTDTQYF
TGCGCCAGCAGCCCTTTTGCTAGCGGGGGGAACACAGATACGCAGTATTTT
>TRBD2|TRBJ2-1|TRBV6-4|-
CASSDIGGATEQFF
TGTGCCAGCAGTGACATCGGGGGGGCTACTGAGCAGTTCTTC
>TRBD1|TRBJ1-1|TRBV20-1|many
CSANRGDTEAFF
TGCAGTGCTAACAGGGGTGACACTGAAGCTTTCTTT
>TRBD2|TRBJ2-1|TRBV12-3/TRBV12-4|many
CASRAGTSGGNEQFF
TGTGCCAGCAGAGCCGGGACTAGCGGGGGGAATGAGCAGTTCTTC
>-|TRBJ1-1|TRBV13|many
CASSLWMNTEAFF
TGTGCCAGCAGCTTATGGATGAACACTGAAGCTTTCTTT
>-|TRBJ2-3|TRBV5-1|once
CVSSLARLGTDTQYF
TGCGTCAGCAGCTTGGCGCGACTCGGGACAGATACGCAGTATTTT
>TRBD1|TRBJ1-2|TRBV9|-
CASPRTGVRLFGYTF
TGTGCCAGCCCCAGGACAGGGGTCCGGCTCTTTGGCTACACCTTC
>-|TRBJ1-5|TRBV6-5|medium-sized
CASSYSNGQPQHF
TGTGCCAGCAGTTACTCGAACGGACAGCCCCAGCATTTT
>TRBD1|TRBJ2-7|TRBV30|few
CAWDRDEATYEQYF
TGTGCCTGGGACAGGGACGAGGCAACCTACGAGCAGTACTTC
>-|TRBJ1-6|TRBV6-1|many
CATSGTSSYNSPLHF
TGTGCCACCTCCGGGACATCCTCCTATAATTCACCCCTCCACTTT